Following are 7 T cell receptor beta chains from one sample sequenced in a study of Graves' ophthalmopathy and Graves' hyperthyroidism. Transcripts of RNA were the source for amplifying TCR beta CDR3 regions. HTBI-primed RT-PCR formed the first round, and a multiplex PCR formed the second. In TCRdb, the multiplex PCR reads were re-called with MiXCR into one record per CDR3 protein. In the table there are some 1.1 million distinct CDR3 sequences, about two fifths of which are singletons. Sequenced sample: peripheral blood or thyroid tissue (not recorded which). All receptors derive from an adult man with Graves' hyperthyroidism.

This clonotype has only a few counts. This rearrangement joins TRBV3-1 to TRBJ1-6; weak D call: TRBD1 (6 bases). Looked up from germline, CDR1 is LGHDT and CDR2 is YNNKEL (reference sequence). The CDR3 consists of 12 residues. Trimming shortened V by 3 bases and J by 9 bases, and 6 bases separated the two germline ends. CDR3 in amino acids: CASSHRGSPLHF. In nucleotides, the CDR3 is TGTGCCAGCAGCCACAGGGGTTCACCCCTCCACTTT.

The chain is built from TRBV15 and TRBJ1-2, with D perhaps matching TRBD1 (5 bases). The V gene's germline CDR1 is LNHNV and CDR2 YYDKDF (reference sequence). Trimming cost V 3 bases and J 1 base, with 15 bases left between them. This CDR3 contains 16 residues. DNA for the CDR3: TGTGCCACCAGCAGCGATCGGGGCGAGGATAACTATGGCTACACCTTC. It is translated as CATSSDRGEDNYGYTF.

This clonotype was detected ten times or more. The chain's CDR3 is CASSEGGPSYEQYF. Written as DNA, the CDR3 is TGCGCCAGCAGTGAGGGGGGACCTTCCTACGAGCAGTACTTC. This chain connects TRBV10-2 to TRBJ2-7, with D perhaps TRBD1 or TRBD2 (5 bases each). The germline V gene encodes CDR1 WSHSY and CDR2 SAAADI. V shed 2 bases and J shed 1 base, with 9 bases lying between them. The CDR3 consists of 14 residues.

The sample holds many counts of this clonotype. The CDR3 region is CASSLNRDANYGYTF. The CDR3 bases are TGTGCCAGTAGTCTCAACCGGGACGCAAACTATGGCTACACCTTC. The J gene is TRBJ1-2, the V gene TRBV19; D possibly corresponds to TRBD1 (5 bases). The CDR3 totals 15 residues. Germline V lookup: CDR1 LNHDA, CDR2 SQIVND (reference sequence). Deletions cut 5 bases from V and 2 bases from J, with 15 bases between.

This clonotype was detected ten times or more. The chain recombines TRBV2 with TRBJ2-7, with 10 nucleotides matching TRBD2. This CDR3 has 18 amino acids. J gave up 2 bases and V 8 bases, and 18 bases lay outside the gene matches. Germline V gene lookup returns CDR1 SNHLY and CDR2 FYNNEI. CDR3 loop: CASRKDTNGLAETYEQYF. The CDR3 nucleotides are TGTGCCAGCCGAAAGGACACGAACGGACTAGCGGAGACCTACGAGCAGTACTTC.

This clonotype was seen at least ten times. The chain recombines TRBV20-1 with TRBJ1-6; possible D gene TRBD1, 6 bases. With 3 bases removed from V and 0 bases from J, the gap between germline ends came to 18 bases. This CDR3 region has 18 residues. Germline V CDR1 and CDR2: DFQATT, SNEGSKA (reference sequence). As DNA, the CDR3 is TGCAGTGCTAGTACTGGGGGGGGGCTCAGCTCCTATAATTCACCCCTCCACTTT. Protein: CSASTGGGLSSYNSPLHF.

In this sample, this clonotype turned up a few times. J is TRBJ2-7 and V is TRBV4-1, with a possible D match to TRBD2 (5 bases). The V and J ends lost 4 bases and 3 bases respectively, with 13 bases between them. Germline assignment: CDR1 MGHRA and CDR2 YSYEKL. The CDR3 loop spans 14 amino acids. The CDR3: CASSPVFTSYEQYF. CDR3 nucleotide sequence: TGCGCCAGCAGCCCAGTCTTCACTAGCTACGAGCAGTACTTC.